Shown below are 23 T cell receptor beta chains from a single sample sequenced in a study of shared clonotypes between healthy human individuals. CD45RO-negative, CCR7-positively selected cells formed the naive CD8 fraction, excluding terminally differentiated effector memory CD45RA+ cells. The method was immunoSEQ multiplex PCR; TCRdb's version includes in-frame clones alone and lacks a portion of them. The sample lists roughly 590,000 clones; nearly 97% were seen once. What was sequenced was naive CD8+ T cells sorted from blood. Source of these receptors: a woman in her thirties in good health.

As DNA, the CDR3 is TGTGCCAGCAGTTCGGACAGGGGTAGCAATCAGCCCCAGCATTTT. Amino acids: CASSSDRGSNQPQHF. The rearrangement uses TRBV27 and TRBJ1-5, with 9 bases that match TRBD1. This CDR3 comprises 15 residues. With 4 bases clipped from V and 0 bases from J, the junction kept 1 base outside the gene matches. Germline loops: CDR1 MNHEY, CDR2 SMNVEV (reference sequence).

The CDR3 DNA is TGTGCCAGCATCCTCCCGGGACCTACTGTTAACTATGGCTACACCTTC. It yields the protein CASILPGPTVNYGYTF. The chain recombines TRBV5-8 with TRBJ1-2; possible D gene TRBD1, 5 bases. The CDR3 length is 16 residues. Germline lookup yields CDR1 SGHTS and CDR2 YDEGEE. Trimming removed 6 bases from V and 1 base from J, with 19 bases in between.

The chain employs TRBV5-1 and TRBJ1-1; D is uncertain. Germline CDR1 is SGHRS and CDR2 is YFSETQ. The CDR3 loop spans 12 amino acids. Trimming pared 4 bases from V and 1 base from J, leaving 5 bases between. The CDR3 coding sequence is TGCGCCAGCAGCAAGGAGAACACTGAAGCTTTCTTT. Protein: CASSKENTEAFF.

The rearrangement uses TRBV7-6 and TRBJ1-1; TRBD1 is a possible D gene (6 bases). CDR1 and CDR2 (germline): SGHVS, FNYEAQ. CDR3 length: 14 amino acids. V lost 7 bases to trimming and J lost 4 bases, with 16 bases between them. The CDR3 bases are TGTGCCAGCATTCCTAATCGGGGGGCCACTGAAGCTTTCTTT. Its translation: CASIPNRGATEAFF.

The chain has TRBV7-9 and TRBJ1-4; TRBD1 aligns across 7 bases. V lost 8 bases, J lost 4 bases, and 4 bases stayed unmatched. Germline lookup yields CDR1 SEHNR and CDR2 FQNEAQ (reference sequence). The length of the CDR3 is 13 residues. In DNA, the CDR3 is TGTGCCAGCCAAACAGGGGATAATGAAAAACTGTTTTTT. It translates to CASQTGDNEKLFF.

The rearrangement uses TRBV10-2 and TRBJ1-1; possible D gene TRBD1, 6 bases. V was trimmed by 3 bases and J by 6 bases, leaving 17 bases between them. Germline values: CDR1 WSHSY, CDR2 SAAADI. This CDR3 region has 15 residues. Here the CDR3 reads CASSDPRGEMAEAFF. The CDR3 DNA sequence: TGCGCCAGCAGTGACCCCAGGGGCGAGATGGCTGAAGCTTTCTTT.

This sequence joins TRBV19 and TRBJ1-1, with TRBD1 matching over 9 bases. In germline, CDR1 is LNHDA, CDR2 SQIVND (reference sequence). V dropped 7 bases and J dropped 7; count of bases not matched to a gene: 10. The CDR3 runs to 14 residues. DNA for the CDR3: TGTGCCAGTACAACCCTTGGGACAGGGAATGAAGCTTTCTTT. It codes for CASTTLGTGNEAFF.

The CDR3 is CASINHGNYGYTF. The CDR3 bases are TGTGCCAGCATTAATCACGGGAACTATGGCTACACCTTC. V usage is TRBV13 and J usage is TRBJ1-2; no reliable D call. V shed 7 bases and J shed 2 bases, with 11 bases lying between them. CDR3 length equals 13 residues. The germline V gene has CDR1 PRHDT and CDR2 FYEKMQ (reference sequence).

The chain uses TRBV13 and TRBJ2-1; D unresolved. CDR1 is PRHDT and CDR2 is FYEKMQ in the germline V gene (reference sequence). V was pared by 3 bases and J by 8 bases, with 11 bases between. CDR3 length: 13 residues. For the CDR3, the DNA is TGTGCCAGCAGCTTCGGCAGATTAGATGAGCAGTTCTTC. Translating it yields CASSFGRLDEQFF.

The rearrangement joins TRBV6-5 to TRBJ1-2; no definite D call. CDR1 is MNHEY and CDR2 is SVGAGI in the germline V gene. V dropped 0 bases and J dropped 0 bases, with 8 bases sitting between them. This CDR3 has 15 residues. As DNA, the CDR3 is TGTGCCAGCAGTTACTCCCTCGGGGCTAACTATGGCTACACCTTC. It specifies CASSYSLGANYGYTF.

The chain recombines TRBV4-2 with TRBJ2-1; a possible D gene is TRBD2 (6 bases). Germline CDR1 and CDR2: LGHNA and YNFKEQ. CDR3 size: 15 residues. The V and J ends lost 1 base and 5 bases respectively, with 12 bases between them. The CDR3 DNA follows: TGTGCCAGCAGCCAAGGATCCGTAGCGGACAATGAGCAGTTCTTC. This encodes CASSQGSVADNEQFF.

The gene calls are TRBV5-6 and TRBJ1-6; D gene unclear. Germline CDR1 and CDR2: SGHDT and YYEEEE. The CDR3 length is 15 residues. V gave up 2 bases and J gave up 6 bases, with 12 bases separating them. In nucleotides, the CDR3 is TGTGCCAGCAGCTTTGGCACTCTGGCTAATTCACCCCTCCACTTT. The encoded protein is CASSFGTLANSPLHF.

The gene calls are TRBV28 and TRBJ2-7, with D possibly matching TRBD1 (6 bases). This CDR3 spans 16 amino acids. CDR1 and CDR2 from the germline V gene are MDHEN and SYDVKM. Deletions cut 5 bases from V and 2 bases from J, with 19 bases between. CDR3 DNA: TGTGCCAGCAGTGCGCCTCGGACAGATACCCCCTACGAGCAGTACTTC. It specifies CASSAPRTDTPYEQYF.

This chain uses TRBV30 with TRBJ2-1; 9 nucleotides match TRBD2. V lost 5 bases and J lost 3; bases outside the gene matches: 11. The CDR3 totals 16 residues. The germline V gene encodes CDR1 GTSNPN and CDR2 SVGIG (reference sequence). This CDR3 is CAWRNSGSRIYNEQFF. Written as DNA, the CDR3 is TGTGCCTGGCGCAATAGCGGGAGTAGGATCTACAATGAGCAGTTCTTC.

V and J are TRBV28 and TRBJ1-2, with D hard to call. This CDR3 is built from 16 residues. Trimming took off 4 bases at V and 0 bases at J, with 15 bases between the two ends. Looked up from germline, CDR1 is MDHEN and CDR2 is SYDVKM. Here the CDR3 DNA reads TGTGCCAGCAGTTCCCCGGTGGACCAAGCTAACTATGGCTACACCTTC. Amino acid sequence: CASSSPVDQANYGYTF.

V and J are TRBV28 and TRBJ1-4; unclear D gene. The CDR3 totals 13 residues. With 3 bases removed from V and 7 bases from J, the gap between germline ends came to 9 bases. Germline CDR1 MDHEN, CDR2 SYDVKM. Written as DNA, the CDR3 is TGTGCCAGCAGTTTTGGTCTTGGTGAAAAACTGTTTTTT. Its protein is CASSFGLGEKLFF.

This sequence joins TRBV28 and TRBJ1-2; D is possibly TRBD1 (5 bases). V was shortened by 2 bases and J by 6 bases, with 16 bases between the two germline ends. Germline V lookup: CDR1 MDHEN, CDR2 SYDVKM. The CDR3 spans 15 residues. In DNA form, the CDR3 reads TGTGCCAGCAGTTTAATCCGGGACTTACCCGATGGCTACACCTTC. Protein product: CASSLIRDLPDGYTF.

As DNA, the CDR3 is TGTGCCAGCAGCAAATCAAAGTTTTCCGGGACAGGGCGGACCGGGGAGCTGTTTTTT. Protein: CASSKSKFSGTGRTGELFF. The chain uses TRBV21-1 and TRBJ2-2; TRBD1, the table's D call, was not compared with the DNA. TRBV21-1 is flagged as a pseudogene. This CDR3 has 19 residues.

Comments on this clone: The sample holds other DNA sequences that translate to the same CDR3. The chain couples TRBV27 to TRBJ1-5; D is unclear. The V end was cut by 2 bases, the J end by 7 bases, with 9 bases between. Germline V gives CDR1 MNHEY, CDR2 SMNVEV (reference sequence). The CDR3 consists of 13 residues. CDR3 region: CASSLNRGQPQHF. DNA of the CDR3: TGTGCCAGCAGTTTAAATCGTGGACAGCCCCAGCATTTT.

In nucleotides, the CDR3 is TGTGCCAGCAGTGAGGCGACGGCAGCTAACTATGGCTACACCTTC. Translation: CASSEATAANYGYTF. This chain connects TRBV2 to TRBJ1-2; no definite D call. The V and J ends lost 3 bases and 0 bases respectively, with 11 bases between them. In germline, CDR1 is SNHLY, CDR2 FYNNEI. The CDR3 spans 15 residues.

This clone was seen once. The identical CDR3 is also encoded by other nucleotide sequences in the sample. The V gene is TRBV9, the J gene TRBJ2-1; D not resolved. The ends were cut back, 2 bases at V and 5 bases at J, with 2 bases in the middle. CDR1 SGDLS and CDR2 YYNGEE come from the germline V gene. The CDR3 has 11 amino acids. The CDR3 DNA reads TGTGCCAGCAGCGTTGACAATGAGCAGTTCTTC. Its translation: CASSVDNEQFF.

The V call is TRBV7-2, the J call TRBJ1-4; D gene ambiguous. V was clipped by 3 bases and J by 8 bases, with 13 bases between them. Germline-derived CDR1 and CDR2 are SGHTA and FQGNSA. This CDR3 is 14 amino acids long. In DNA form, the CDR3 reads TGTGCCAGCAGCTTCGGTGGCGGCGGGGAAAAACTGTTTTTT. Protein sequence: CASSFGGGGEKLFF. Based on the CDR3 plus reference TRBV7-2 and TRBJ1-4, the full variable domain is GAGVSQSPSNKVTEKGKDVELRCDPISGHTALYWYRQSLGQGLEFLIYFQGNSAPDKSGLPSDRFSAERTGGSVSTLTIQRTQQEDSAVYLCASSFGGGGEKLFFGSGTQLSVL.

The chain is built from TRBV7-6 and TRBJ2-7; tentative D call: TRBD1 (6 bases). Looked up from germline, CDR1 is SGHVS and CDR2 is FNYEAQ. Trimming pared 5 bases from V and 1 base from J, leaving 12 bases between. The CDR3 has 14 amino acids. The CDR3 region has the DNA TGTGCCAGCAGCCCACTGGACAGATCCTACGAGCAGTACTTC. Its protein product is CASSPLDRSYEQYF.